A selection of T cell receptor beta chains follows, all from one sample in a study of OX40 agonist ivuxolimab in advanced cancers. Repertoires were generated with immunoSEQ multiplex PCR, while TCRdb's copy carries only in-frame clones and drops some. The sample carries about 21,000 clones, 87% recorded once. The sequences come from CD4+ or CD8+ T cells sorted from blood, collected in a trial of the OX40 agonist ivuxolimab. The receptors here all came from an adult with an advanced solid tumor such as melanoma, head and neck, liver or kidney cancer. Both conserved end residues are part of each CDR3. Fields, in order: CDR3 DNA, CDR3 protein, clone size, V gene, J gene, D gene. The D gene is left open where the match is weak. Clone size is shown for a subset of rows, as once, few, many or a class of expanded clone.

TGTGCCAGCAGCTTACAGGGGGACTATGGCTACACCTTC,CASSLQGDYGYTF,NA,TRBV13,TRBJ1-2,TRBD1
TGCGCCAGCAGCCAAGTAACAGGGGTGCGAGGCTACGAGCAGTACTTC,CASSQVTGVRGYEQYF,once,TRBV4-1,TRBJ2-7,TRBD1
TGCGCCAGCAGACTAGACATAGGACTGTTTTTT,CASRLDIGLFF,NA,TRBV23-1,TRBJ1-4,NA
TGCGCCAGCAGCCAGAGAAGCGGGGGGCGGGGCACAGATACGCAGTATTTT,CASSQRSGGRGTDTQYF,NA,TRBV4-1,TRBJ2-3,TRBD2
TGTGCCAGCAGCGGATCTTCGGGGACCCCCGCAGATACGCAGTATTTT,CASSGSSGTPADTQYF,NA,TRBV9,TRBJ2-3,NA
TGCGCCAGCAGCCCCCCGGGGCCCTACGAGCAGTACTTC,CASSPPGPYEQYF,NA,TRBV4-1,TRBJ2-7,NA
TGTGCCAGCAGTTCCTCTCTCGGTGAGCAGTTCTTC,CASSSSLGEQFF,NA,TRBV27,TRBJ2-1,NA
TGTGCCATCAGTGCTGCAGGGGCCTACGAGCAGTACTTC,CAISAAGAYEQYF,NA,TRBV10-3,TRBJ2-7,NA
TGTGCCAGCAGCTTTGGGACTTCCTGGCGGGAGACCCAGTACTTC,CASSFGTSWRETQYF,NA,TRBV5-6,TRBJ2-5,NA
TGTGCCAGCAGCGAAGGCAGTACTGAAGCTTTCTTT,CASSEGSTEAFF,NA,TRBV27,TRBJ1-1,NA
TGTGCCAGCAGTATAGCGGGGGAGCCCAATGAGCAGTTCTTC,CASSIAGEPNEQFF,NA,TRBV6-1,TRBJ2-1,TRBD2
TGTGCCAGTAGTATAGGGACAGGGGACGTCGAGCAGTACTTC,CASSIGTGDVEQYF,NA,TRBV19,TRBJ2-7,TRBD1
TGCGCCAGCAGCCCAGGGACCGCCGCTGGAAACACCATATATTTT,CASSPGTAAGNTIYF,NA,TRBV5-1,TRBJ1-3,NA
TGTGCCAGCAGCTTTGGGCGGGGCCGCGAGCAGTACTTC,CASSFGRGREQYF,NA,TRBV7-6,TRBJ2-7,NA
TGTGCTAGCAGCATTAGCGGCGACCAAGAGACCCAGTACTTC,CASSISGDQETQYF,NA,TRBV7-7,TRBJ2-5,NA
TGCGCCAGCAGCCAAGATTGGGGTATAGCGGACGAGACCCAGTACTTC,CASSQDWGIADETQYF,NA,TRBV4-3,TRBJ2-5,NA
TGTGCCAGCAGCTTAGAGATGACGGGAGATACGCAGTATTTT,CASSLEMTGDTQYF,NA,TRBV7-9,TRBJ2-3,NA
TGCGCCAGCAGCCAAGATGTGGCTACTGAAGCTTTCTTT,CASSQDVATEAFF,NA,TRBV4-3,TRBJ1-1,NA
TGTGCCAGCAGCCAAGGGACTAGCGGATACACAGATACGCAGTATTTT,CASSQGTSGYTDTQYF,NA,TRBV7-3,TRBJ2-3,TRBD2
TGTGCCAGCAGCTTAGGGAGTTACAATGAGCAGTTCTTC,CASSLGSYNEQFF,NA,TRBV7-2,TRBJ2-1,NA
TGTGCCAGCAGCAGGAGGGGACCGTGTTACAATCAGCCCCAGCATTTT,CASSRRGPCYNQPQHF,NA,TRBV21-1,TRBJ1-5,NA
TGTGCCATCAAGGCTGGGACAGAGAACACTGAAGCTTTCTTT,CAIKAGTENTEAFF,NA,TRBV10-3,TRBJ1-1,TRBD1
TGTGCCAGCAGCTCCCGAAGGGATGAAGCTTTCTTT,CASSSRRDEAFF,NA,TRBV6-6,TRBJ1-1,NA
TGTGCCAGCATAGGAGTGGGAGCTAACTATGGCTACACCTTC,CASIGVGANYGYTF,NA,TRBV21-1,TRBJ1-2,NA
TGTGCCAGTAGGGGGACAGGGGATATCGGGGAGCTGTTTTTT,CASRGTGDIGELFF,NA,TRBV19,TRBJ2-2,TRBD1
TGTGCCAGCAGTCAGGACTTCACCTACGAGCAGTACTTC,CASSQDFTYEQYF,NA,TRBV6-1,TRBJ2-7,NA
TGTGCCAGCAGCTTCACGGACGGGGGCAACGTCCTGACTTTC,CASSFTDGGNVLTF,NA,TRBV7-9,TRBJ2-6,NA
TGTGCCAGCAGCTCGCGGTTGGGGATTGGGACCCATTTCTCACCCCTCCACTTT,CASSSRLGIGTHFSPLHF,NA,TRBV7-6,TRBJ1-6,NA
TGTGCCAGCAGCCAAGGGGGCGGGGGAACGAACACCGGGGAGCTGTTTTTT,CASSQGGGGTNTGELFF,NA,TRBV4-2,TRBJ2-2,TRBD2
TGTGCCAGCAGTTCCCAAAGAGGGCGAGACCTCTACGAGCAGTACTTC,CASSSQRGRDLYEQYF,NA,TRBV27,TRBJ2-7,NA
TGTGCCAGCAGCTTAGAAACGGGGGCCATGACAGATACGCAGTATTTT,CASSLETGAMTDTQYF,NA,TRBV5-4,TRBJ2-3,NA
TGTGCCAGCAGAACCTCACAGCTGTACCAAGAGACCCAGTACTTC,CASRTSQLYQETQYF,NA,TRBV5-6,TRBJ2-5,NA
TGTGCCAGCCCTCAGCATTGGGACTTCAACACCGGGGAGCTGTTTTTT,CASPQHWDFNTGELFF,NA,TRBV5-8,TRBJ2-2,NA
TGTGCCAGCAGTGGTAGAATGGAGGGAGCAGATACGCAGTATTTT,CASSGRMEGADTQYF,NA,TRBV6-1,TRBJ2-3,NA
TGCGCCAGCAGCCTGGAACGGGGGGATGGCTACACCTTC,CASSLERGDGYTF,NA,TRBV4-3,TRBJ1-2,NA
TGTGCCAGCAGCTTCTCCCAGACAGGGATAGCTAACTATGGCTACACCTTC,CASSFSQTGIANYGYTF,NA,TRBV7-8,TRBJ1-2,TRBD1
TGTGCCAGCAGTGACTCGATCGAACTTGGGGAGCAGTTCTTC,CASSDSIELGEQFF,NA,TRBV6-4,TRBJ2-1,NA
TGTGCCAGCAGTGACAATTCCTACGAGCAGTACTTC,CASSDNSYEQYF,NA,TRBV2,TRBJ2-7,NA
TGTGCCAGCAGCTACCAGGGTAGAAATTCACCCCTCCACTTT,CASSYQGRNSPLHF,NA,TRBV6-5,TRBJ1-6,NA
TGTGCCAGCAGTCCTTCCGGGACAGGGTCCTCTGGAAACACCATATATTTT,CASSPSGTGSSGNTIYF,NA,TRBV27,TRBJ1-3,TRBD1
TGTGCCTGGAGTGAGGGCTCCGGGATGGAGCCCCAGCATTTT,CAWSEGSGMEPQHF,NA,TRBV30,TRBJ1-5,NA
TGTGCCAGCAGCTTGTTGGGTCTTGGACTAGCGGGGAATGAGCAGTTCTTC,CASSLLGLGLAGNEQFF,NA,TRBV5-4,TRBJ2-1,TRBD2
TGTGCCAGTAGGTCGGGGGCTGGGGGTGAAAAACTGTTTTTT,CASRSGAGGEKLFF,NA,TRBV19,TRBJ1-4,NA
TGTGCCAGTAGTATGACCCTGAACACTGAAGCTTTCTTT,CASSMTLNTEAFF,large,TRBV19,TRBJ1-1,NA
TGTGCCAGCAGTTTCAGACAGGGTGACTATAATTCACCCCTCCACTTT,CASSFRQGDYNSPLHF,NA,TRBV6-5,TRBJ1-6,TRBD1